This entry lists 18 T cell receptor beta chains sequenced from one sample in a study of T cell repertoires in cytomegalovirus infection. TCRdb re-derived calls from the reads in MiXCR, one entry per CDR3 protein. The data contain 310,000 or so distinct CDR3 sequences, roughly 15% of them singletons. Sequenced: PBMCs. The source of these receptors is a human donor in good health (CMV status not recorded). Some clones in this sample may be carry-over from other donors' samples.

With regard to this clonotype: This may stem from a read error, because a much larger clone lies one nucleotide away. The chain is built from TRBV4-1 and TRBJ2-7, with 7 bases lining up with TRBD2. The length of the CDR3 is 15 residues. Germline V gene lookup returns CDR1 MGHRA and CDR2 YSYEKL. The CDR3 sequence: CASSQGYSGENEQYF. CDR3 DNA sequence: TGTGCCAGCAGCCAAGGTTACAGCGGGGAGAACGAGCAGTACTTC.

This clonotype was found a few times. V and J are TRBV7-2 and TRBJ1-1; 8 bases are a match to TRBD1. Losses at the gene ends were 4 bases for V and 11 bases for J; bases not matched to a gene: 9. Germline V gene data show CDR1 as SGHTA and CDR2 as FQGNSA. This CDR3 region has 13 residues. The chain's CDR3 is CASSSGQAKRAFF. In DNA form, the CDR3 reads TGTGCCAGCAGCTCGGGACAGGCGAAGCGGGCTTTCTTT.

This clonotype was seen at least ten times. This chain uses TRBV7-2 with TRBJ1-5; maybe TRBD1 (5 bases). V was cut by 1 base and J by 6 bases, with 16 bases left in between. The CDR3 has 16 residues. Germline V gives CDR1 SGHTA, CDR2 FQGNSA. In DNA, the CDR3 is TGTGCCAGCAGCTTAGGCCCCCAGGGTCTGGGTCAGCCCCAGCATTTT. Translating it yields CASSLGPQGLGQPQHF.

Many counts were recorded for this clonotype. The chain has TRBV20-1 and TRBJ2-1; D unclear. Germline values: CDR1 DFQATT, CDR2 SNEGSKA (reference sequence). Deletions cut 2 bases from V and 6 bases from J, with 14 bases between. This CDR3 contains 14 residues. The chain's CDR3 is CSARSPVRSNEQFF. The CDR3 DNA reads TGCAGTGCTAGATCGCCGGTTCGGAGCAATGAGCAGTTCTTC.

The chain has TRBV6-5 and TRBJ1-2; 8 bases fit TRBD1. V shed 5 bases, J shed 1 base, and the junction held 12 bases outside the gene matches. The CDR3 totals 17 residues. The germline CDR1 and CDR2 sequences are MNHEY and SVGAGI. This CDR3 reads CASSTLRTGSYNYGYTF. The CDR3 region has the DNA TGTGCCAGCAGTACATTAAGGACAGGGAGTTATAACTATGGCTACACCTTC.

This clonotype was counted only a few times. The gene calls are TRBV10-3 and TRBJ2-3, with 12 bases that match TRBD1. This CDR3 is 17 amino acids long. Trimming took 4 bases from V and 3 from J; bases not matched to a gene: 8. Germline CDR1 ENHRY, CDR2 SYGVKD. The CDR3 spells CAISVGTGGDGTDTQYF. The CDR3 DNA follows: TGTGCCATCAGTGTTGGGACAGGGGGCGATGGGACAGATACGCAGTATTTT.

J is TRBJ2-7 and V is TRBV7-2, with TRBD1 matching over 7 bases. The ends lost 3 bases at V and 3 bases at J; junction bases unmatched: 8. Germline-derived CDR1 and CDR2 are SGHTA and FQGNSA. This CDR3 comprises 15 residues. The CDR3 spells CASSFTTGIIYEQYF. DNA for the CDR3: TGTGCCAGCAGCTTCACGACAGGGATTATCTACGAGCAGTACTTC.

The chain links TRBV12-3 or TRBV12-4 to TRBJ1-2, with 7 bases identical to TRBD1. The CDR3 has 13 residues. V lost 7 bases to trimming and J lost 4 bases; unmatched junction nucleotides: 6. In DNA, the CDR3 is TGTGCCAGCAACCCCGGGACAGTCTATGGCTACACCTTC. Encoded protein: CASNPGTVYGYTF.

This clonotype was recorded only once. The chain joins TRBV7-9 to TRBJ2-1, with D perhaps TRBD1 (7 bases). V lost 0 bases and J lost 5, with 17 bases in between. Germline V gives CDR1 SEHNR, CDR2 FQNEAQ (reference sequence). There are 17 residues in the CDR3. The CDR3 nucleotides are TGTGCCAGCAGCTTAGCGAGGGGGGCAGGGGGGAACAATGAGCAGTTCTTC. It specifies CASSLARGAGGNNEQFF.

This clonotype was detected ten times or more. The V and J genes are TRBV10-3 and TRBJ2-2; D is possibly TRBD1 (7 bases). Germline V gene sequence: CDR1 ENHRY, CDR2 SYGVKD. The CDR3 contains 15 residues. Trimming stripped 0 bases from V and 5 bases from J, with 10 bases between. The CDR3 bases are TGTGCCATCAGTGAGTCGACAGGGAGGACCGGGGAGCTGTTTTTT. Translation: CAISESTGRTGELFF.

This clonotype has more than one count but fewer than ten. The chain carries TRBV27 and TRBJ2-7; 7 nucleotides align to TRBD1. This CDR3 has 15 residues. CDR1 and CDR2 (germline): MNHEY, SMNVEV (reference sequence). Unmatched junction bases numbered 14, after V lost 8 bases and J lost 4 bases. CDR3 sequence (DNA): TGTGCCAGCCGCTCGCCCCAGACAGGGTTTTACGAGCAGTACTTC. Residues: CASRSPQTGFYEQYF.

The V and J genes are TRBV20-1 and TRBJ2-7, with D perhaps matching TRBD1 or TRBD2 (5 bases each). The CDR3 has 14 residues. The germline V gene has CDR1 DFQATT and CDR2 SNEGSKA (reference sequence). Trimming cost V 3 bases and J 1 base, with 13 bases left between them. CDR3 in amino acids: CSARGDGNSYEQYF. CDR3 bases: TGCAGTGCTAGGGGGGACGGGAATTCCTACGAGCAGTACTTC.

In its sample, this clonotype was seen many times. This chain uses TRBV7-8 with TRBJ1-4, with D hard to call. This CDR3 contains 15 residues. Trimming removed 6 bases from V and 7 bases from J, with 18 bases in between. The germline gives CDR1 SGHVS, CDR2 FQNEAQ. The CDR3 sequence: CASRASPVLGEKLFF. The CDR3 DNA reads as TGTGCCAGCAGAGCCAGCCCGGTTTTGGGTGAAAAACTGTTTTTT.

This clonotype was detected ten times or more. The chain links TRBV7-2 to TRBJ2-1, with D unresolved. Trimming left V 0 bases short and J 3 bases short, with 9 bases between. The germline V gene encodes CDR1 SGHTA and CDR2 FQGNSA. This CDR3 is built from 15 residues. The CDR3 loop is CASSLAKDGYNEQFF. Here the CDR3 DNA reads TGTGCCAGCAGCTTAGCAAAAGACGGCTACAATGAGCAGTTCTTC.

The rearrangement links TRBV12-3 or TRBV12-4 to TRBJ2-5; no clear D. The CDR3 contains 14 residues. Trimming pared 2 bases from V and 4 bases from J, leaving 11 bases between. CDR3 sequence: CASSLRVSPETQYF. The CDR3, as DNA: TGTGCCAGCAGTTTAAGGGTTTCGCCAGAGACCCAGTACTTC.

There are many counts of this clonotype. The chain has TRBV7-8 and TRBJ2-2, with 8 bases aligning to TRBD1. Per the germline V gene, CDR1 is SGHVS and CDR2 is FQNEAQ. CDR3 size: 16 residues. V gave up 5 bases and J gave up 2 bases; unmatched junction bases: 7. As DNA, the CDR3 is TGTGCCAGCAGCCAAGGGACAGGCTACAACACCGGGGAGCTGTTTTTT. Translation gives CASSQGTGYNTGELFF.

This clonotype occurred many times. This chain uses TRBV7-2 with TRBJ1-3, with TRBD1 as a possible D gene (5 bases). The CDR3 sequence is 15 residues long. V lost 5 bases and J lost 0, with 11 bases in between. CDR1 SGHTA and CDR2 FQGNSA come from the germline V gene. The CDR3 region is CASSRGLLSGNTIYF. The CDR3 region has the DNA TGTGCCAGCAGCCGGGGACTGCTCTCTGGAAACACCATATATTTT.

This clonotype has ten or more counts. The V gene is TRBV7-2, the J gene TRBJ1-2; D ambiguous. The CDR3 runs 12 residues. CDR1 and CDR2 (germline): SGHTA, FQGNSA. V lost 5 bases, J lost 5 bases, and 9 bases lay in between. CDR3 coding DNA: TGTGCCAGCAGCCCGGGATATTATGGCTACACCTTC. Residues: CASSPGYYGYTF. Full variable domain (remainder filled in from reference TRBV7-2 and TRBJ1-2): GAGVSQSPSNKVTEKGKDVELRCDPISGHTALYWYRQSLGQGLEFLIYFQGNSAPDKSGLPSDRFSAERTGGSVSTLTIQRTQQEDSAVYLCASSPGYYGYTFGSGTRLTVV.